The next 20 T cell receptor beta chains were all read from a single sample in a study of blood T cells in healthy people across ages. Alongside a J-beta primer mix, a sample-barcoded 5' primer served in a second PCR lasting roughly 7 to 11 cycles. TCRdb processed the 5' RACE reads anew with MiXCR; each CDR3 protein has one entry. The table lists around 1.1 million distinct CDR3 sequences, approximately 38% of them singletons, with under 15% in the top ten. The sequencing input was blood. These receptors all come from a man aged 18-30 years in good health.

This chain uses TRBV9 with TRBJ1-2; D is possibly TRBD1 (5 bases). The CDR3 extends over 16 amino acids. CDR1 and CDR2 from the germline V gene are SGDLS and YYNGEE. V lost 1 base and J 0 bases, leaving 13 bases between the germline ends. CDR3 residues: CASSVNDRASNYGYTF. CDR3 sequence (DNA): TGTGCCAGCAGCGTAAACGACAGAGCATCTAACTATGGCTACACCTTC.

The chain couples TRBV20-1 to TRBJ1-2, with 7 nucleotides matching TRBD1. CDR3 size: 14 residues. V shed 4 bases and J 8 bases; nucleotides not matched to a gene: 13. Germline V gene data show CDR1 as DFQATT and CDR2 as SNEGSKA (reference sequence). The CDR3 here is CSAIKRARDSGYTF. CDR3 in DNA: TGCAGTGCTATTAAGAGGGCGAGGGACAGCGGCTACACCTTC.

V gene TRBV6-1 combines with J gene TRBJ1-5; no definite D call. The V end lost 2 bases, the J end lost 6 bases, and 8 bases lay between the germline ends. Germline V gives CDR1 MNHNS, CDR2 SASEGT. The CDR3 spans 13 residues. CDR3 sequence: CASSEFIGQPQHF. CDR3 nucleotides: TGTGCCAGCAGTGAATTTATCGGTCAGCCCCAGCATTTT.

This chain links TRBV20-1 with TRBJ2-7; TRBD2 aligns across 9 bases. V shed 3 bases, J shed 6 bases, and the junction held 6 bases outside the gene matches. The CDR3 has 13 amino acids. Germline CDR1 reads DFQATT; CDR2 reads SNEGSKA (reference sequence). Here the CDR3 reads CSARTSGSPEQYF. As DNA, the CDR3 is TGCAGTGCTAGGACTAGCGGTTCCCCCGAGCAGTACTTC.

In this sample, this clonotype turned up a few times. The chain links TRBV4-3 to TRBJ2-7, with 8 bases aligning to TRBD2. The J call may be mistaken, given a closer DNA end match to TRBJ2-5. The V gene's germline CDR1 is LGHNA and CDR2 YSLEER. The CDR3 runs 17 residues. The CDR3 region is CASSQDHSGLGGGTQYF. DNA of the CDR3: TGCGCCAGCAGCCAAGATCACTCGGGACTAGGGGGGGGGACCCAGTACTTC.

The chain joins TRBV3-1 to TRBJ1-2, with D possibly matching TRBD1 (6 bases). CDR1 and CDR2 from the germline V gene are LGHDT and YNNKEL (reference sequence). V lost 1 base and J lost 8, with 8 bases in between. This CDR3 has 12 amino acids. CDR3 bases: TGTGCCAGCAGCCAAGTGGACAGAGGCTACACCTTC. This encodes CASSQVDRGYTF. The full variable domain, its missing parts supplied by reference TRBV3-1 and TRBJ1-2, is DTAVSQTPKYLVTQMGNDKSIKCEQNLGHDTMYWYKQDSKKFLKIMFSYNNKELIINETVPNRFSPKSPDKAHLNLHINSLELGDSAVYFCASSQVDRGYTFGSGTRLTVV.

The chain combines TRBV21-1 with TRBJ2-1; the table's D call, TRBD1, has no DNA check behind it. TRBV21-1 is a known pseudogene. The CDR3 totals 15 residues. CDR3 in DNA: TGTGCCAGCAGCAAAACCCAGATCCCGGACAATGAGCAGTTCTTC. It is translated as CASSKTQIPDNEQFF.

J is TRBJ2-2 and V is TRBV15; possible D gene TRBD1, 6 bases. Trimming cost V 0 bases and J 6 bases, with 26 bases left between them. CDR1 is LNHNV, CDR2 YYDKDF, per germline (reference sequence). The CDR3 runs to 20 residues. CDR3 DNA sequence: TGTGCCACCAGCAGAGATCGTTTGGGTGGATGGGACACTCGGTCCGGGGAGCTGTTTTTT. This sequence encodes CATSRDRLGGWDTRSGELFF.

This chain links TRBV19 with TRBJ2-1; 14 positions match TRBD2. This CDR3 region has 19 residues. V trimming: 3 bases; J trimming: 0 bases; junction bases outside the gene matches: 7. Germline-derived CDR1 and CDR2 are LNHDA and SQIVND (reference sequence). CDR3 coding DNA: TGTGCCAGTAGTATTTTCCGGACTAGCGGGGGGCCCTCCTACAATGAGCAGTTCTTC. Its protein is CASSIFRTSGGPSYNEQFF.

The chain recombines TRBV29-1 with TRBJ2-3; 7 nucleotides match TRBD1. Trimming removed 4 bases from V and 7 bases from J; junction bases left unmatched: 8. The CDR3 runs to 13 residues. Germline V CDR1 and CDR2: SQVTM, ANQGSEA. The CDR3 DNA follows: TGCAGCGTTGTCGGCGACAGGGATAATACGCAGTATTTT. Translation gives CSVVGDRDNTQYF.

This rearrangement joins TRBV9 to TRBJ1-6; perhaps TRBD1 as D (5 bases). Germline assignment: CDR1 SGDLS and CDR2 YYNGEE. This CDR3 region has 14 residues. V lost 2 bases to trimming and J lost 7 bases, with 10 bases between them. The CDR3 region is CASSVRRENSPLHF. The CDR3 DNA reads as TGTGCCAGCAGCGTTCGCAGGGAAAATTCACCCCTCCACTTT.

Details on this clonotype: A much larger clone lies a single base off, so this may be a read error. This chain connects TRBV5-1 to TRBJ2-4; tentatively, D is TRBD2 (5 bases). The ends were cut back, 4 bases at V and 15 bases at J, with 23 bases in the middle. CDR3 length equals 14 residues. The germline V gene encodes CDR1 SGHRS and CDR2 YFSETQ. The CDR3 region is CASSTRGLSYELYF. The CDR3, as DNA: TGCGCCAGCAGCACTCGAGGGCTATCCTACGAGCTGTACTTC.

The chain links TRBV15 to TRBJ2-7, with D perhaps matching TRBD1 or TRBD2 (6 bases each). Trimming shortened V by 0 bases and J by 0 bases, and 9 bases separated the two germline ends. The CDR3 totals 15 residues. CDR1 and CDR2 from the germline V gene are LNHNV and YYDKDF (reference sequence). Here the CDR3 reads CATSRDRGPSYEQYF. The CDR3 coding sequence is TGTGCCACCAGCAGAGATCGGGGGCCCTCCTACGAGCAGTACTTC.

The rearrangement uses TRBV20-1 and TRBJ1-6; D gene uncertain. The CDR3 length is 13 residues. Germline assignment: CDR1 DFQATT and CDR2 SNEGSKA (reference sequence). V was shortened by 0 bases and J by 10 bases, with 10 bases between the two germline ends. The CDR3: CSAREQLDSPLHF. The CDR3 DNA reads TGCAGTGCTAGAGAACAGCTGGACTCACCCCTCCACTTT.

This chain links TRBV29-1 with TRBJ1-1, with TRBD1 matching over 8 bases. J gave up 1 base and V 7 bases, and 17 bases lay outside the gene matches. Germline V gives CDR1 SQVTM, CDR2 ANQGSEA. The CDR3 sequence is 17 residues long. CDR3 region: CSANGGTGRISNTEAFF. CDR3 coding DNA: TGCAGCGCCAATGGCGGGACAGGAAGAATTTCGAACACTGAAGCTTTCTTT.

The chain couples TRBV10-3 to TRBJ2-2; 9 nucleotides agree with TRBD1. There are 16 residues in the CDR3. CDR1 and CDR2 from the germline V gene are ENHRY and SYGVKD. V shed 6 bases, J shed 4 bases, and the junction held 9 bases outside the gene matches. This CDR3 reads CAISDPKDRGTGELFF. The DNA of the CDR3 is TGTGCCATCAGCGACCCTAAGGACAGGGGCACCGGGGAGCTGTTTTTT.

V and J are TRBV29-1 and TRBJ2-1; D is unclear. V was shortened by 4 bases and J by 10 bases, with 11 bases between the two germline ends. There are 11 residues in the CDR3. Germline CDR1 SQVTM, CDR2 ANQGSEA. CDR3 protein: CSVVTEKEQFF. Written as DNA, the CDR3 is TGCAGCGTTGTTACCGAGAAGGAGCAGTTCTTC.

This chain joins TRBV4-2 and TRBJ2-1, with 10 bases fitting TRBD2. This CDR3 contains 16 residues. From germline, CDR1 is LGHNA and CDR2 YNFKEQ. The trim removed 0 bases at V and 8 bases at J, leaving 7 bases unmatched. CDR3 protein: CASSQEVSGGVYEQFF. The CDR3 nucleotides are TGTGCCAGCAGCCAAGAAGTCAGCGGGGGGGTTTATGAGCAGTTCTTC.

The chain links TRBV5-1 to TRBJ1-2; D is ambiguous. This CDR3 has 16 residues. Germline V gene sequence: CDR1 SGHRS, CDR2 YFSETQ. V was shortened by 5 bases and J by 1 base, with 18 bases between the two germline ends. CDR3 loop: CASRRSAEYSNYGYTF. Written as DNA, the CDR3 is TGCGCCAGCAGGAGAAGTGCCGAATACAGTAACTATGGCTACACCTTC.

The rearrangement joins TRBV30 to TRBJ2-2; TRBD1 aligns across 7 bases. V was pared by 0 bases and J by 5 bases, with 9 bases of the junction left unmatched. Germline CDR1 is GTSNPN and CDR2 is SVGIG (reference sequence). The CDR3 covers 16 residues. CDR3 residues: CAWSVRRHRGTGELFF. The CDR3 DNA follows: TGTGCCTGGAGTGTTAGGCGGCACAGGGGTACCGGGGAGCTGTTTTTT.